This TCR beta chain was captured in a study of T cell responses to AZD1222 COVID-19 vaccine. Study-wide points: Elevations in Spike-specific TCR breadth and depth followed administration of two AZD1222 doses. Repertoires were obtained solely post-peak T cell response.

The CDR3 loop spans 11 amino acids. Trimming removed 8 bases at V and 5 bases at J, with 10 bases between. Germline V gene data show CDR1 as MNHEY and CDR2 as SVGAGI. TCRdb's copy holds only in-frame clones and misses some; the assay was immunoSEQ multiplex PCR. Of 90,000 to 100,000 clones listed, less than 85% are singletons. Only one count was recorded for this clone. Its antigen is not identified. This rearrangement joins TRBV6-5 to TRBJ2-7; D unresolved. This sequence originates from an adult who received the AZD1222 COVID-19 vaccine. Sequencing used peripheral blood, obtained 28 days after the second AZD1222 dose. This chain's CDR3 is CASLDFHEQYF. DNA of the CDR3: TGTGCCAGCCTAGATTTCCACGAGCAGTACTTC.